This T cell receptor beta chain was obtained from a study of human T cells and chemical hapten exposure. Background on the study: A 2 cm by 2 cm inner upper arm patch received 2% DPC for sensitization. Alopecia areata, totalis and universalis patients, mostly female, were included.

Specified time point: patch test 1, 2 weeks after DPC sensitization. Treatment denoted: therapeutic diphenylcyclopropenone sensitization with weekly scalp DPC. In the library, unique molecular identifiers were attached to individual cDNA molecules. In the original analysis: TCR counts had a median of 95,638 per sample and spanned 23,224 to 690,600. TCRdb reprocessed the RACE reads via MiXCR and lists one record per CDR3 protein. The V and J calls reflect TCRdb's pipeline rather than the authors' work. The repertoire has tens of thousands of distinct CDR3 sequences, roughly 10% of them found once; the top ten carry roughly 4.2%. The ends were cut back, 8 bases at V and 6 bases at J, with 10 bases in the middle. Germline values: CDR1 SQVTM, CDR2 ANQGSEA. This CDR3 comprises 10 residues.

This clonotype was sampled from a woman in her fifties or sixties with alopecia areata. Some clones in this sample may be carry-over from other donors' samples. The V gene is TRBV29-1, the J gene TRBJ1-2, with D unclear. The sequencing used whole blood, collected in connection with sensitization to the hapten diphenylcyclopropenone (DPC). CDR3 protein: CSTAPDGYTF. The DNA for the CDR3 is TGCAGCACCGCTCCGGATGGCTACACCTTC.